The source of this T cell receptor beta chain is a study of beta chain features in type 1 diabetes. From germline, CDR1 is MNHEY and CDR2 SMNVEV (reference sequence). V lost 10 bases, J lost 6 bases, and 25 bases lay in between. The CDR3 is made up of 16 amino acids. This clone has a handful of counts. The antigen remains unidentified. Whole-study findings and limits: More deletions and fewer insertions at VDJ junctions were found in patients with type 1 diabetes.

Expressed TCRB transcripts were sequenced because the isolated RNA had all been reverse transcribed beforehand. Profiled with immunoSEQ multiplex PCR; TCRdb holds only in-frame clones, not every one. The sample yields roughly 450,000 clones, approximately 10% seen once. Sequencing input: naive CD4+ T cells from blood. The source of this sequence is a woman aged 18-29 years in good health. The chain carries TRBV27 and TRBJ2-1; TRBD1 or TRBD2 may be the D gene (5 bases each). Here the CDR3 reads CATSPLVARGTNEQFF. The CDR3 nucleotides read TGTGCCACCTCACCCCTTGTAGCCCGTGGGACCAATGAGCAGTTCTTC.